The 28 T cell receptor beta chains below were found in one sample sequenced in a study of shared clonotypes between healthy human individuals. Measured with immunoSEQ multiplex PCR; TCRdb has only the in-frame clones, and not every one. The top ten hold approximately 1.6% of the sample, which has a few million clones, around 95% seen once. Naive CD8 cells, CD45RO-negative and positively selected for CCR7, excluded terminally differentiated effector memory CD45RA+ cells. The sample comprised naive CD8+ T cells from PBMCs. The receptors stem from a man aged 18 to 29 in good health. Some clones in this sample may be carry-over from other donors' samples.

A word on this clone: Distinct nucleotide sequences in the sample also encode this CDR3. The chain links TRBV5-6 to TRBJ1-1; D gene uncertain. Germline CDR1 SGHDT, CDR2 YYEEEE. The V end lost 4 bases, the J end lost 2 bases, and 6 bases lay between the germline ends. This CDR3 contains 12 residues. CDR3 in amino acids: CASSLRNTEAFF. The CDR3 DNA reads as TGTGCCAGCAGCCTCCGTAACACTGAAGCTTTCTTT.

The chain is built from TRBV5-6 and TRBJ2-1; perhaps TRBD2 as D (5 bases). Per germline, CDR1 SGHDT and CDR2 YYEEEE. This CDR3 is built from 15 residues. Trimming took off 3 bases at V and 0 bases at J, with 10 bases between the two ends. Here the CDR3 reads CASSSPGGSYNEQFF. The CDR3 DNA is TGTGCCAGCAGCTCACCAGGAGGCTCCTACAATGAGCAGTTCTTC. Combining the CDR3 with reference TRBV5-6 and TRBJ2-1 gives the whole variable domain DAGVTQSPTHLIKTRGQQVTLRCSPKSGHDTVSWYQQALGQGPQFIFQYYEEEERQRGNFPDRFSGHQFPNYSSELNVNALLLGDSALYLCASSSPGGSYNEQFFGPGTRLTVL.

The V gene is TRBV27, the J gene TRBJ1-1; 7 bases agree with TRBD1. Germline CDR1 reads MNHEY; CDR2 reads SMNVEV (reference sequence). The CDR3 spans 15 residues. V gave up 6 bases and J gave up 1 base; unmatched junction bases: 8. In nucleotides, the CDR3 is TGTGCCAGCAGACCAGGGGGGTTCGGGAACACTGAAGCTTTCTTT. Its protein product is CASRPGGFGNTEAFF.

The CDR3 nucleotides are TGTGCCAGCAGCCACGGATCCGGGACAACGAACCCTCGTAGGGAGCTGTTTTTT. Translated, it gives CASSHGSGTTNPRRELFF. The chain combines TRBV4-2 with TRBJ2-2, with D maybe TRBD1 (6 bases). V was trimmed by 3 bases and J by 9 bases, leaving 26 bases between them. This CDR3 contains 18 residues. Looked up from germline, CDR1 is LGHNA and CDR2 is YNFKEQ.

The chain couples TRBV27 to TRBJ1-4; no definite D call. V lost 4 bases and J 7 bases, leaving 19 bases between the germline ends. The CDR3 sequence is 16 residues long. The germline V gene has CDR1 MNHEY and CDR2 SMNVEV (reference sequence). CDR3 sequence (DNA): TGTGCCAGCAGTTCGCGTAACACCGCAGGAGGTGAAAAACTGTTTTTT. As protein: CASSSRNTAGGEKLFF.

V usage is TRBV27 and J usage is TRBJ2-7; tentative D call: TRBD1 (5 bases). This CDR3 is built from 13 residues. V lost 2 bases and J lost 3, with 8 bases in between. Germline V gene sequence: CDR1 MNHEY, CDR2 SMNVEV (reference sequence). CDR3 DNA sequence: TGTGCCAGCAGTTTAAACAGGCTCTACGAGCAGTACTTC. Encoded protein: CASSLNRLYEQYF.

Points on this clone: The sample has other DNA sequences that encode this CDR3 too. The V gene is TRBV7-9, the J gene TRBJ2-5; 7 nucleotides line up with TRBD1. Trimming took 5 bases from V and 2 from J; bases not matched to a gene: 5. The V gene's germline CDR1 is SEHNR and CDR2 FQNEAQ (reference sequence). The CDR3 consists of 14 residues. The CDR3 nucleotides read TGTGCCAGCAGCCTCGACAGGGTACAAGAGACCCAGTACTTC. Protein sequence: CASSLDRVQETQYF.

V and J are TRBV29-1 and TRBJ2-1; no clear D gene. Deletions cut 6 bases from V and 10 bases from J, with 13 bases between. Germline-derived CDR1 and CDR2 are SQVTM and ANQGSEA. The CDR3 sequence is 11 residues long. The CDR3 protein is CSVVGQTEQFF. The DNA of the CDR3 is TGCAGCGTAGTTGGGCAGACCGAGCAGTTCTTC.

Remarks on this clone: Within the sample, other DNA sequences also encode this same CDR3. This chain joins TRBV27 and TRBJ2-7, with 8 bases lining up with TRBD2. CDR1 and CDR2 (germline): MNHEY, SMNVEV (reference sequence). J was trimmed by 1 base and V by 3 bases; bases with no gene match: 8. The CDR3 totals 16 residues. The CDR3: CASSLLLAGGSYEQYF. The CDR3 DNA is TGTGCCAGCAGTTTGCTGCTGGCGGGAGGATCCTACGAGCAGTACTTC.

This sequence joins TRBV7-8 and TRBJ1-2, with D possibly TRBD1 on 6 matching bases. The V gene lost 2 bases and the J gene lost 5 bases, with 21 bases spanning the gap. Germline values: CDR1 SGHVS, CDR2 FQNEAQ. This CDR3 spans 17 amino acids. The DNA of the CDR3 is TGTGCCAGCAGCTTAAAGTTGGGGGCAGGGAGGCCGTATGGCTACACCTTC. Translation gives CASSLKLGAGRPYGYTF.

CDR3 bases: TGTGCCAGCAGTGACAGGGTCACAGATACGCAGTATTTT. Translation gives CASSDRVTDTQYF. This chain connects TRBV6-4 to TRBJ2-3; no reliable D call. The CDR3 sequence is 13 residues long. Germline lookup yields CDR1 MRHNA and CDR2 SNTAGT. The V end was cut by 2 bases, the J end by 2 bases, with 5 bases between.

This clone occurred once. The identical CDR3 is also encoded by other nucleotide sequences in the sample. Here the CDR3 DNA reads TGTGCCAGCAGCCCCCCCGGCGGGGCGAACACCGGGGAGCTGTTTTTT. Amino acids: CASSPPGGANTGELFF. V is TRBV9 and J is TRBJ2-2; TRBD2 might be the D (6 bases). Germline V gene sequence: CDR1 SGDLS, CDR2 YYNGEE. The length of the CDR3 is 16 residues. V lost 4 bases, J lost 0 bases, and 13 bases lay in between.

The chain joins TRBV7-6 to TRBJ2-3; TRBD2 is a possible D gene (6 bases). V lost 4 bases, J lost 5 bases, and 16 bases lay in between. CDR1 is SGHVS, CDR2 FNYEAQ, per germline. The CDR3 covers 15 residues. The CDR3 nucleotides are TGTGCCAGCAGCTCCTACGGAGGGCGGGGAGATACGCAGTATTTT. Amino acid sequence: CASSSYGGRGDTQYF.

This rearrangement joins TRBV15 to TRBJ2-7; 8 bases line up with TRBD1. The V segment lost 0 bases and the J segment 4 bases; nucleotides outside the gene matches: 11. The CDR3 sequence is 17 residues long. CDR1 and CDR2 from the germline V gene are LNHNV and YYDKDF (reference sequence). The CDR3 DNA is TGTGCCACCAGCAGAGAAGAGGCCAGGACAGGGTGGTACGAGCAGTACTTC. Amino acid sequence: CATSREEARTGWYEQYF.

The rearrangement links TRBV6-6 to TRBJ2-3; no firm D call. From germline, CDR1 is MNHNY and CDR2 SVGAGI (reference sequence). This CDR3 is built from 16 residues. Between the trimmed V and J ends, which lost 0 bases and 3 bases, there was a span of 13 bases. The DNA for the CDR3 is TGTGCCAGCAGTTACTCGTGGCTACCCACTACAGATACGCAGTATTTT. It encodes CASSYSWLPTTDTQYF.

The CDR3 region is CASSPRAGVQSNEQFF. In DNA form, the CDR3 reads TGTGCCAGCAGCCCCAGAGCGGGAGTGCAGTCCAATGAGCAGTTCTTC. This rearrangement joins TRBV5-5 to TRBJ2-1; 8 bases match TRBD2. There are 16 residues in the CDR3. V gave up 4 bases and J gave up 6 bases; unmatched junction bases: 12. Per the germline V gene, CDR1 is SGHKS and CDR2 is YYEKEE (reference sequence).

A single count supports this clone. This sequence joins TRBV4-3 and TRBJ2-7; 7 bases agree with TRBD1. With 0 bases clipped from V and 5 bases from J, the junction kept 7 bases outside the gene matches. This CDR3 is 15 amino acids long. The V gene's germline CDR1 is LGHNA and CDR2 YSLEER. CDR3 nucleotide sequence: TGCGCCAGCAGCCAAGATGGAGACAGGGCCCACGAGCAGTACTTC. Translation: CASSQDGDRAHEQYF.

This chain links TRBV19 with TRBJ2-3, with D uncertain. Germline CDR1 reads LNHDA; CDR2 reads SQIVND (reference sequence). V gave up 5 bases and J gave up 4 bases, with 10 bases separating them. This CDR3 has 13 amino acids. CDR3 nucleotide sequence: TGTGCCAGTAGTGGGTCCTGGGCAGATACGCAGTATTTT. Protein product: CASSGSWADTQYF. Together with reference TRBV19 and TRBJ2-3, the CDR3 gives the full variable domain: DGGITQSPKYLFRKEGQNVTLSCEQNLNHDAMYWYRQDPGQGLRLIYYSQIVNDFQKGDIAEGYSVSREKKESFPLTVTSAQKNPTAFYLCASSGSWADTQYFGPGTRLTVL.

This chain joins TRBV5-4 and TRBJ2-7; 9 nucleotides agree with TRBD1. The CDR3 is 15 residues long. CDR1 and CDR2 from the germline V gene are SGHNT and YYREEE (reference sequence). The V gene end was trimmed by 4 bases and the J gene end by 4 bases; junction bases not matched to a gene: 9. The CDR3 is CASSHTGGKWYEQYF. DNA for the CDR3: TGTGCCAGCAGCCACACAGGGGGCAAGTGGTACGAGCAGTACTTC.

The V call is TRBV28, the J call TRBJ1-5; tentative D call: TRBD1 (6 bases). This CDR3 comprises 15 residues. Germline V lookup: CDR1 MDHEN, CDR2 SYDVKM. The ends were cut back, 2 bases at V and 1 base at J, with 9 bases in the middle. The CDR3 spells CASSLNRDSNQPQHF. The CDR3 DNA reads TGTGCCAGCAGTTTAAACAGGGACAGCAATCAGCCCCAGCATTTT.

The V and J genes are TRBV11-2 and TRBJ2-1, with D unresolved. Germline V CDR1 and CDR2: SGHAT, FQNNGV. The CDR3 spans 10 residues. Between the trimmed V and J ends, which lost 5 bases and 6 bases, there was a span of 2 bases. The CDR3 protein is CASSANEQFF. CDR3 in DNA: TGTGCCAGCAGCGCCAATGAGCAGTTCTTC.

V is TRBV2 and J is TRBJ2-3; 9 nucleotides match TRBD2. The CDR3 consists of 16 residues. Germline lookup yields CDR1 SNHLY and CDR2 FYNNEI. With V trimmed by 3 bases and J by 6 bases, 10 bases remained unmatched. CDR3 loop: CASSERVAGVRDTQYF. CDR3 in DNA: TGTGCCAGCAGTGAGAGGGTAGCGGGAGTGAGGGATACGCAGTATTTT.

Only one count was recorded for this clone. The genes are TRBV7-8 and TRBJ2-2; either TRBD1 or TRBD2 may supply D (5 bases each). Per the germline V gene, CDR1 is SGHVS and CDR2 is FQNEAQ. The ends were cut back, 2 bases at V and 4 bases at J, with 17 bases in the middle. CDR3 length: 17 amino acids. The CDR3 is CASSLPREKNFTGELFF. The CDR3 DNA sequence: TGTGCCAGCAGCTTACCCAGGGAGAAGAACTTCACCGGGGAGCTGTTTTTT.

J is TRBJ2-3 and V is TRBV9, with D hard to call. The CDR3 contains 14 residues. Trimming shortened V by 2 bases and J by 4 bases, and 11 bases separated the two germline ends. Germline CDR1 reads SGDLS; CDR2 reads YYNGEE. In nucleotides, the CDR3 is TGTGCCAGCAGCGTTTTCGGGCTGGCAGATACGCAGTATTTT. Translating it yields CASSVFGLADTQYF.

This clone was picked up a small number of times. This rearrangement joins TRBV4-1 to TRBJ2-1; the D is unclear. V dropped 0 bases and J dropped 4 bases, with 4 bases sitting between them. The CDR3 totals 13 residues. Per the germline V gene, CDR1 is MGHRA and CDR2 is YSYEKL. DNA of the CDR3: TGCGCCAGCAGCCAAGATATATACAATGAGCAGTTCTTC. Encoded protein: CASSQDIYNEQFF.

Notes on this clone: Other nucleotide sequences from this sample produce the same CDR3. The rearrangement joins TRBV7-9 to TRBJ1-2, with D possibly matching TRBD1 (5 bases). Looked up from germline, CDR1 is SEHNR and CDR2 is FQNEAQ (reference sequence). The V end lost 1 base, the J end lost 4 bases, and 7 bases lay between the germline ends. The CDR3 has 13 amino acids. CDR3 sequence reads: CASSLGQIYGYTF. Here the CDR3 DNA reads TGTGCCAGCAGCTTAGGACAGATCTATGGCTACACCTTC. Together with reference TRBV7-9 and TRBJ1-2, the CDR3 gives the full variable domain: DTGVSQNPRHKITKRGQNVTFRCDPISEHNRLYWYRQTLGQGPEFLTYFQNEAQLEKSRLLSDRFSAERPKGSFSTLEIQRTEQGDSAMYLCASSLGQIYGYTFGSGTRLTVV.

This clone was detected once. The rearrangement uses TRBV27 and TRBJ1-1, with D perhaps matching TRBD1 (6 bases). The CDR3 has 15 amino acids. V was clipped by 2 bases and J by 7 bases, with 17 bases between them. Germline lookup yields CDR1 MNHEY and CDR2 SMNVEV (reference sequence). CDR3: CASSLSHGGANEAFF. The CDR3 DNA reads TGTGCCAGCAGTTTAAGTCATGGGGGCGCGAATGAAGCTTTCTTT.

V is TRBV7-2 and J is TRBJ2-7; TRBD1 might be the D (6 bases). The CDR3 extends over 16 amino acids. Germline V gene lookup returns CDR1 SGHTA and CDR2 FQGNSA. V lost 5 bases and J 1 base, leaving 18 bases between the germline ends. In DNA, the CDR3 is TGTGCCAGCAGCCCGCTTGTTAGGACAGCTTCCTACGAGCAGTACTTC. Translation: CASSPLVRTASYEQYF.